The rows below give T cell receptor beta chains drawn from one sample of a study of cytomegalovirus exposure and HLA in healthy donors. Libraries were prepared by immunoSEQ multiplex PCR; TCRdb keeps only in-frame clonotypes and omits some of them. Among some 100,000 clones, about 79% were seen once, and the ten largest hold over 4%. Specimen: PBMCs. These receptor sequences come from a female donor in good health and CMV-seropositive. Each CDR3 is given with its conserved first and last residue. The order of the fields is J gene, clone size, D gene, V gene, CDR3 DNA, CDR3 protein. D genes are given only for firm matches. For some rows the clone size is stated as once, few or many, or as a class when expanded; others skip it.

>TRBJ1-3|.|.|TRBV19
TGTGCCAGTAGTCACAGGGAGTCTGGAAACACCATATATTTT
CASSHRESGNTIYF
>TRBJ2-7|.|TRBD1|TRBV7-6
TGTGCCAGCAGCCTTAATACAGGGGGCTACGAGCAGTACTTC
CASSLNTGGYEQYF
>TRBJ1-4|.|.|TRBV29-1
TGCAGCGGCCTTGACAGAGGAGATGAAAAACTGTTTTTT
CSGLDRGDEKLFF
>TRBJ1-6|.|.|TRBV5-8
TGTGCCAGCAGCCGGGGGGGAGGGAGCAGGTCACCCCTCCACTTT
CASSRGGGSRSPLHF
>TRBJ1-1|.|.|TRBV7-8
TGTGCCAGCAGCTTAGCGCGCAAAGATGAAGCTTTCTTT
CASSLARKDEAFF
>TRBJ2-1|.|.|TRBV15
TGTGCCACCAGCAGAGATCCGGGATGGGCAGAGGGTAGTAATGAGCAGTTCTTC
CATSRDPGWAEGSNEQFF
>TRBJ1-1|.|.|TRBV18
TGTGCCAGCTCAGACACTCGGAACACTGAAGCTTTCTTT
CASSDTRNTEAFF
>TRBJ2-7|.|.|TRBV9
TGTGCCAGCAGCGAAGGAGGGGGCACCGACGAGCAGTACTTC
CASSEGGGTDEQYF
>TRBJ2-7|.|.|TRBV28
TGTGCCAGCAGCACACCATCGACAAATGGGCTATCCTACGAGCAGTACTTC
CASSTPSTNGLSYEQYF
>TRBJ2-3|.|.|TRBV19
TGTGCCAGTAGTACTCGAGATACGCAGTATTTT
CASSTRDTQYF
>TRBJ1-4|.|TRBD1|TRBV2
TGTGCCAGCAGCGACTCCAGGGGGTTGACGGAAAAACTGTTTTTT
CASSDSRGLTEKLFF
>TRBJ2-7|.|.|TRBV6-5
TGTGCCAGCAGTTACGGCGGCAGAACCTACGAGCAGTACTTC
CASSYGGRTYEQYF
>TRBJ2-4|.|TRBD2|TRBV6-5
TGTGCCAGCAGTTACCCCAAGAGCGGGGGGGGAAACATTCAGTACTTC
CASSYPKSGGGNIQYF
>TRBJ2-1|.|TRBD2|TRBV28
TGTGCCAGCAGTGCCCCAATAGCGGGGCTAAACAATGAGCAGTTCTTC
CASSAPIAGLNNEQFF
>TRBJ1-6|.|.|TRBV6-1
TGTGCCAGCGAGAGGGGGGGTTGGGGAAGTTCACCCCTCCACTTT
CASERGGWGSSPLHF
>TRBJ1-2|.|TRBD1|TRBV7-9
TGTGCCAGCAGCTCCACAGGGGCGAACTACTATGGCTACACCTTC
CASSSTGANYYGYTF
>TRBJ2-5|.|TRBD2|TRBV4-1
TGCGCCAGCAGCGAGGCTAGCGGGGGGGTGGCAGAGACCCAGTACTTC
CASSEASGGVAETQYF
>TRBJ1-4|.|.|TRBV7-9
TGTGCCAGCAGCTTAGGGGAGAATGAAAAACTGTTTTTT
CASSLGENEKLFF
>TRBJ1-1|.|.|TRBV7-8
TGTGCCAGCAGCTTCCAATCCACAGGGTTAGCCACTGAAGCTTTCTTT
CASSFQSTGLATEAFF
>TRBJ1-4|.|TRBD1|TRBV10-2
TGCGCCAGCAGCCCACTGATACAGGGGGGTCGGGAAAAACTGTTTTTT
CASSPLIQGGREKLFF
>TRBJ2-7|.|TRBD1|TRBV15
TGTGCCACCAGCAGAGATCGGACAGGGGGAGGATGGGAGCAGTACTTC
CATSRDRTGGGWEQYF
>TRBJ1-1|.|.|TRBV20-1
TGCAGTGCTAGGGCCACCACTGAAGCTTTCTTT
CSARATTEAFF
>TRBJ1-2|.|TRBD1|TRBV6-5
TGTGCCAGCAGTCCTAGACAGGGCCCCACGAGTGGCTACACCTTC
CASSPRQGPTSGYTF
>TRBJ2-1|.|TRBD2|TRBV30
TGTGCCTGGAGTGTAGGTCTAGCGGGAGGGACTGAGCAGTTCTTC
CAWSVGLAGGTEQFF
>TRBJ1-2|once|TRBD1|TRBV18
TGTGCCAGCTCACCAGACAGGGCTAGGCGGGATGGCTACACCTTC
CASSPDRARRDGYTF
>TRBJ2-1|.|TRBD2|TRBV5-6
TGTGCCAGCAGCCTAGAGCGGGGGAGCTACAATGAGCAGTTCTTC
CASSLERGSYNEQFF
>TRBJ1-1|few|.|TRBV2
TGTGCCAGCAGTGACAGGCTGAACACTGAAGCTTTCTTT
CASSDRLNTEAFF
>TRBJ1-1|once|.|TRBV7-9
TGTTCCAGCAGCCACCAGGGGAACCCCTTTGAAGCTTTCTTT
CSSSHQGNPFEAFF
>TRBJ1-3|.|.|TRBV9
TGTGCCAGCAGCGTAGTAGGGGCTGCTGGAAACACCATATATTTT
CASSVVGAAGNTIYF